This TCR beta chain was profiled in a study of T cells in Graves' hyperthyroidism and ophthalmopathy. V dropped 5 bases and J dropped 1 base, with 21 bases sitting between them. The germline V gene encodes CDR1 SGHTA and CDR2 FQGTGA. CDR3 length: 18 residues. TCR beta CDR3 region amplification was performed from RNA transcripts. Carried out on the TCR CDR3, a first-round RT-PCR used the HTBI primer set. TCRdb reanalysed the multiplex PCR reads using MiXCR and keeps one entry per CDR3 protein. The data show around 700,000 distinct CDR3 sequences, 18% seen once. J is TRBJ1-5 and V is TRBV7-3; D is unresolved. Sample: blood. This receptor was taken from a woman between 45 and 60 years old with Graves' hyperthyroidism that later progressed to Graves' ophthalmopathy. DNA for the CDR3: TGTGCCAGCAGCCAACCCGCAGGCGGGGTCGCGAGCAATCAGCCCCAGCATTTT. Amino acids: CASSQPAGGVASNQPQHF.